This record concerns one T cell receptor (beta chain) sequence. Its specific antigen is unknown. There are no base qualities to consult, and no much larger clone falls within one base. TCRbeta CDR3 regions were amplified from genomic DNA using the immunoSEQ Assay, a bias-controlled multiplex PCR. For the original study's pipeline: Nucleated cell counts per sample were estimated from amplification of reference gene primers within the assay. To quantify the absolute abundance of each unique TCRbeta CDR3 rearrangement, sequence reads were collapsed and filtered. For each sample, productive Simpson clonality was calculated as the square root of Simpson's diversity index across productive rearrangements. The table comes from immuneACCESS by way of TCRdb, which keeps in-frame sequences with V and J called. Part of the clones is missing from these tables; in studies checked, under half for an unresolved V gene and the rest for unknown reasons. V, J and clone size are taken as reported in that table, and D and trimming were inferred from the DNA itself. This sample is represented by some 300,000 clones; around nine tenths of them were singletons. The ten largest clones add up to around 1.4% of the sample.

Whole blood was collected in K2EDTA tubes by collaborating institutions according to the institutions' own protocols. For TCRbeta analysis, collaborators shipped samples in one of three forms: frozen whole blood, isolated PBMCs, or DNA extracted from either of those sample types. This sample is drawn from a study of blood T cell repertoires in COVID-19 (dated by TCRdb to about 2020). The study in broad terms: The collaborator samples originated in the United States, Italy and Spain and spanned the acute and convalescent phases of COVID-19. The prospective study material was composed of cDNA or gDNA derived from T cells, B-cell-depleted T cells, or PBMCs. Subjects who had been exposed to COVID-19, were actively infected with it, or had recovered from it provided the deeply sampled blood TCRbeta repertoires that made up the dataset. A freely available public database, intended as a resource for researchers studying the immune response to SARS-CoV-2, is where the repertoires were released. Samples came from the ongoing ImmuneRACE study (first 160 participants) plus 1,254 subjects from 6 global collaborators. A de-identified subject ID, COVID-19 status, age in years and sex were almost always included in the sample metadata. Where available, HLA class I and class II types were taken from metadata supplied by the sample provider and were not determined by assay-based typing. What the study reported, not specific to this receptor: How much clinical and demographic metadata was included differed by source and by participant, and the metadata was provided uncurated.

The sequence came from a man between 65 and 79 years old with acute or convalescent COVID-19. The specimen was peripheral blood.

The sequenced DNA is TGTGCCAGCAGATTAGCGGGAGGACTGGACATTCAGTACTTC. Translated, this gives CASRLAGGLDIQYF. The sequence links TRBV28 to TRBJ2-4; TRBD2 agrees with 10 junctional bases. The CDR3 spans 14 residues, from the cysteine through the phenylalanine. Just the 42-base CDR3 DNA is kept, in frame starting at base 1. Via the germline V gene, CDR1 is MDHEN and CDR2 SYDVKM. For this chain, trimming is 6 bases at the V end and 8 bases at the J end, and the number of junction bases without a gene match is 7.